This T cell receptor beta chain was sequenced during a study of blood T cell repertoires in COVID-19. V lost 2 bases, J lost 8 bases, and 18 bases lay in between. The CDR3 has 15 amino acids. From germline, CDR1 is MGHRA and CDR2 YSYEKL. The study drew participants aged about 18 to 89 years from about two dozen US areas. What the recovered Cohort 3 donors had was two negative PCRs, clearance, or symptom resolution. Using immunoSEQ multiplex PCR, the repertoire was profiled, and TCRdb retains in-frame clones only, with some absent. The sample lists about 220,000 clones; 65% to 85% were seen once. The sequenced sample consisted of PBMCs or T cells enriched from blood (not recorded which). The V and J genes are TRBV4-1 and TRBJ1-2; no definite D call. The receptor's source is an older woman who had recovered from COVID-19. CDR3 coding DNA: TGCGCCAGCAGCCAATTCCAAGCGAGCCCGGAGGGCTACACCTTC. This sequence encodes CASSQFQASPEGYTF.